This T cell receptor (beta chain) comes out of a study of shared clonotypes between healthy human individuals (dated by TCRdb to 2018 to 2021). With respect to the entire study: A few men and two women, aged 18 to 49 years, made up the cohort. Per donor, three plates each were used for CD4 naive and CD4 memory, two for CD8 naive, and one for CD8 memory. Blood TCR repertoires of five healthy adults were deeply sequenced to estimate repertoire size and the extent of clonotype sharing between individuals. Libraries were prepared and TCR repertoires were sequenced by different laboratories using diverse techniques, in order to increase sequencing depth and limit assay-specific biases. Each donor's leukapheresis produced roughly between about 0.8 and 8.9 billion PBMCs. Findings and caveats that apply to the study as a whole: Pairwise subsampling led to the expectation that sequencing depth would affect the degree of clonotype sharing among donors. Compared with non-shared clonotypes, clonotypes shared by all four sorted-subset donors had higher generation probabilities. The small number of donors limited the genetic and exposure-history diversity represented. Across a handful of donors, 5% to 6% of naive CD4, approximately 4% of naive CD8, 2% to 2.5% of memory CD4, and over 0.35% of memory CD8 clonotypes were shared. Estimated clonotype richness was generally larger for naive than for memory subsets. Incomplete sequencing was indicated by rarefaction of sorted-subset datasets, despite the large sequencing depth. Sampling was restricted to blood, and TCR repertoires in tissues likely differ from the TCR repertoires found in blood.

CD8 naive samples were obtained by positive selection for CCR7 among CD45RO-negative cells, yielding a CD45RA+CCR7+ population from which TemRA cells were excluded. The donors were healthy, HIV-negative adults with no recently reported acute infections or vaccinations. Every donor was a Caucasian adult living in Nashville, Tennessee, USA. Blood was collected by leukapheresis, and PBMCs were isolated by Ficoll-Histopaque density gradient centrifugation and then cryopreserved in liquid nitrogen vapor phase. Analytical flow cytometry was used to check the purity and quantity of each magnetically sorted T cell population. Genomic DNA was isolated from every sorted fraction and measured by UV absorbance on a Nanodrop 2000c. Remarks on this clone: No antigen is known for it. No base qualities exist here, and no much larger clone lies one base off it.

Using the deep immunoSEQ assay, multiplex PCR amplified TCR CDR3 regions from genomic DNA. For each cell subset, the extracted genomic DNA was distributed evenly across all wells of several immunoSEQ 96-well plates, and each plate served as one replicate. For sorted subsets, each replicate PCR was loaded with about 0.2 ug genomic DNA, equivalent to 30,000 to 35,000 T cell genomes. Purified libraries were measured with a Qubit 3.0 fluorometer, size-checked on a Bioanalyzer 2100, and measured again with the KAPA Library Quantification kit. Every immunoSEQ 96-well plate was sequenced on a separate single-read 150-cycle Illumina NextSeq 550 flow cell. On the study's bioinformatics: Because the immunoSEQ output held only junctional sequences and lacked quality scores, the filtering could not match the filtering applied to full-length reads. Sequences were annotated with PyIR, a Python wrapper for IgBLAST v1.9, using IMGT germline references to assign V/J genes and CDR3. Reads were removed for weak V/J assignments (E-value above 1e-6), missing CDR3, stop codons, out-of-frame junctions, or ambiguous translated residues. V3J clonotypes were defined as sequences sharing the same inferred V gene, J gene, and CDR3 amino acid sequence. To compute the percentage overlap between repertoires, the number of shared unique clonotypes was divided by the size of the smaller repertoire. Three approaches were used to assess repertoire richness: RTK rarefaction, the Chao1 estimator, and Recon v2.1 estimates of unobserved clonotypes. Generation probabilities for all TCRbeta clonotypes obtained by the gDNA method from a handful of donors were computed using OLGA. TCRdb mirrors the immuneACCESS table, restricted to in-frame sequences. Some clones are absent from its copies; in checked studies, under half trace to an unresolved V gene, and the reason for the others is unknown. That table furnishes V, J and clone size, whereas the DNA furnished D and trimming. The sample profile shows about 1,800,000 clones; approximately 94% of them were found once. More than 0.9% of the sample rests with the top ten.

The sequencing input was naive CD8+ T cells sorted from blood. The cell subset or site label for this specimen denotes: CD45RA+CCR7+. The TCR originated in a man younger than 35 in good health.

The CDR3 has the sequence CASSVEPTGAQYF. The DNA reads TGTGCCAGCAGCGTAGAGCCGACAGGCGCGCAGTACTTC. The receptor chain draws on TRBV9 and TRBJ2-7; 6 matching bases give a weak D call of TRBD1. V sheds 0 bases and J sheds 9 bases, leaving 13 bases between their ends. Reading the germline V gene gives CDR1 SGDLS and CDR2 YYNGEE. The CDR3 has 13 amino acids, counting the end cysteine and phenylalanine. Only CDR3 DNA remains: 39 bases, in frame from the first base.